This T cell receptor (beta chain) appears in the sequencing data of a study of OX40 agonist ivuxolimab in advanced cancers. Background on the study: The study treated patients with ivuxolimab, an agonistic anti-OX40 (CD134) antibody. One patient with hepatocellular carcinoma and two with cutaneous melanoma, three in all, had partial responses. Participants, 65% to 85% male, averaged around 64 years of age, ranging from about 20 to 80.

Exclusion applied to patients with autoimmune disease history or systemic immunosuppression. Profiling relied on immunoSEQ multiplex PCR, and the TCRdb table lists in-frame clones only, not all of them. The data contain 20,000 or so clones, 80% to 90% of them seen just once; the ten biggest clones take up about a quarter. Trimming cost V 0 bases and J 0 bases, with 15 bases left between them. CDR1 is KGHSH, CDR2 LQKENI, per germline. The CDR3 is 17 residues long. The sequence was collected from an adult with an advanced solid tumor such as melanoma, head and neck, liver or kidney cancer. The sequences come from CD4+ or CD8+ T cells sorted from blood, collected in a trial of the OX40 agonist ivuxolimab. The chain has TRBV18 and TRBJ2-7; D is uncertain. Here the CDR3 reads CASSPPPGSLSSYEQYF. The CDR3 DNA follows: TGTGCCAGCTCACCACCGCCAGGCAGTCTTTCCTCCTACGAGCAGTACTTC.